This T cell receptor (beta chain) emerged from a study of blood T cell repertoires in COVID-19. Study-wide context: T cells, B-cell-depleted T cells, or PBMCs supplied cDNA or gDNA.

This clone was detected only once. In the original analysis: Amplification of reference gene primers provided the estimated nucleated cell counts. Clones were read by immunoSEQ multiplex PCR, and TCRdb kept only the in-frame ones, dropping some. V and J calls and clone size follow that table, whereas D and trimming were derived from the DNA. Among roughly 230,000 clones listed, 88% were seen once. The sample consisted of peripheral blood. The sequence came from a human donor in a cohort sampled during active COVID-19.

CDR3 bases: TGTGCCAGCAGCCAAGATACGGGCTACGAGCAGTACTTC. As protein: CASSQDTGYEQYF. This rearrangement joins TRBV3-1 (or the pseudogene TRBV3-2) to TRBJ2-7; D unresolved. The germline gives CDR1 LGHDT, CDR2 YNNKEL (reference sequence). Trimming removed 0 bases at V and 3 bases at J, with 6 bases between. This CDR3 is 13 amino acids long.